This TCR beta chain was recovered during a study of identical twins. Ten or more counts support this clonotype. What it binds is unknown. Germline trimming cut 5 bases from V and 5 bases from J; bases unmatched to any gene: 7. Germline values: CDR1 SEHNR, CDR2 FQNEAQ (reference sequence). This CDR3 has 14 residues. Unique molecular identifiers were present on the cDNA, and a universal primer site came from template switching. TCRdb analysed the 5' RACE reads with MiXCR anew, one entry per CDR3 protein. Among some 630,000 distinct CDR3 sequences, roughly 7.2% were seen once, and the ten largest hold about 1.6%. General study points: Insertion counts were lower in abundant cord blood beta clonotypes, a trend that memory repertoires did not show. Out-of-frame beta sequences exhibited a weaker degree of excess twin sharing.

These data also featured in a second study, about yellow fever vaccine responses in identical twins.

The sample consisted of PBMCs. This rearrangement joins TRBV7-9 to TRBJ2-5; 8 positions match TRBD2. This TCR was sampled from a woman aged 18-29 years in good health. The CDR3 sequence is CASSLGTRGETQYF. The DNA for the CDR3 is TGTGCCAGCAGCCTCGGGACTAGGGGGGAGACCCAGTACTTC.